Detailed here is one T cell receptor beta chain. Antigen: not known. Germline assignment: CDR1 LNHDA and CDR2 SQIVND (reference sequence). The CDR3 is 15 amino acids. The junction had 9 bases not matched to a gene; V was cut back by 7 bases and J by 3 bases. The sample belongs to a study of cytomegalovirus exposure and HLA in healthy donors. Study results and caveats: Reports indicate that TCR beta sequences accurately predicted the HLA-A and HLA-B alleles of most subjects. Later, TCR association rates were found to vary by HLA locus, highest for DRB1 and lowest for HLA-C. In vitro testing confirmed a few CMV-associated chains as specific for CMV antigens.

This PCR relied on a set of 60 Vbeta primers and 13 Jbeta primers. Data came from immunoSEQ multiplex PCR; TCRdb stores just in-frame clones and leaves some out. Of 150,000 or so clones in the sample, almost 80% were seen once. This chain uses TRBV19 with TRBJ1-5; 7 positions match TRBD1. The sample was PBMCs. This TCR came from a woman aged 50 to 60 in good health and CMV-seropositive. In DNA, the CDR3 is TGTGCCAGTACCCTACAGGGGCTAAACAATCAGCCCCAGCATTTT. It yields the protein CASTLQGLNNQPQHF.